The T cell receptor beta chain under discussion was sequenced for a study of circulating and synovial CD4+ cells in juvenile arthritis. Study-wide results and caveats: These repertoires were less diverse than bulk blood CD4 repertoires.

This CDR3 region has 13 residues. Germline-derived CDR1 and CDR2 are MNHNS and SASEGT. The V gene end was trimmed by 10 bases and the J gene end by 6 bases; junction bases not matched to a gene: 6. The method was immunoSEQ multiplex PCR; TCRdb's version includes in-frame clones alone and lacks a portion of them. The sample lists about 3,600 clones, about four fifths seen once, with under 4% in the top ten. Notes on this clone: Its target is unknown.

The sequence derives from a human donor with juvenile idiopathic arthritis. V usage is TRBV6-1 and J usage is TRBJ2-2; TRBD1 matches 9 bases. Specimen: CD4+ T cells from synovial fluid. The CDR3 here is CATVRQGAGELFF. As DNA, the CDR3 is TGTGCCACCGTGCGACAGGGGGCCGGGGAGCTGTTTTTT.